These 20 T cell receptor beta chains were all obtained from the same sample, sequenced in a study of regulatory T cells in long-lasting Graves disease (dated by TCRdb to the early 2020s). The library was built by means of multiplex PCR. The sequencer was an Illumina HiSeq 4000. CDR3 regions were amplified by Arm-PCR with iRepertoire HTBI primers to construct TCR beta libraries. TCRdb ran its own pipeline on the public reads, namely fastp trimming at Q25 and MiXCR clone calling, and kept in-frame beta chains. Rows are combined by CDR3 protein, so each entry shows the most common genes and DNA. The sample profile shows about 530,000 distinct CDR3 sequences; roughly 15% of them were found once. The top ten constitute about 25% of the sample. The time point label, read with the paper, signifies: newly diagnosed GD, antithyroid drugs for less than 3 months. For both TCR sequencing and RNA sequencing, RNA was extracted from PBMCs in TRIzol.

These data also formed part of another study, on T cells in Graves' hyperthyroidism and ophthalmopathy.

The material sequenced was peripheral blood mononuclear cells (PBMCs), taken at new diagnosis, from a patient treated with antithyroid drugs. Receptor source: a woman aged 35-65 years with Graves disease. Donor details come from another sample of the same person, matched by shared clones.

This clonotype was detected ten times or more. As DNA, the CDR3 is TGTGCCTGGAGTCAAACCCCGGAGACCCAGTACTTC. It specifies CAWSQTPETQYF. The chain links TRBV30 to TRBJ2-5, with D unresolved. CDR3 length: 12 amino acids. In germline, CDR1 is GTSNPN, CDR2 SVGIG (reference sequence). V was cut by 2 bases and J by 5 bases, with 9 bases left in between.

At least ten counts were recorded for this clonotype. The chain carries TRBV6-1 and TRBJ1-2, with 9 nucleotides matching TRBD1. V lost 9 bases and J lost 2; bases outside the gene matches: 13. The CDR3 consists of 16 residues. Germline lookup yields CDR1 MNHNS and CDR2 SASEGT. CDR3 in amino acids: CASGMSGTGNNYGYTF. CDR3 nucleotides: TGTGCCAGTGGTATGTCCGGGACAGGGAACAACTATGGCTACACCTTC.

J is TRBJ2-2 and V is TRBV10-3; TRBD1 matches at 7 bases. J gave up 5 bases and V 2 bases, and 5 bases lay outside the gene matches. Germline CDR1 reads ENHRY; CDR2 reads SYGVKD. The CDR3 totals 15 residues. DNA of the CDR3: TGTGCCATCAGTGAGAGACAGGGTCGGACCGGGGAGCTGTTTTTT. Protein sequence: CAISERQGRTGELFF.

This clonotype was counted only a few times. The chain combines TRBV28 with TRBJ1-1; D might be TRBD1 (5 bases). The CDR3 is made up of 16 amino acids. V shed 6 bases and J shed 3 bases, with 20 bases lying between them. The germline gives CDR1 MDHEN, CDR2 SYDVKM. The CDR3 region is CASSRGGGRRDTEAFF. The CDR3 DNA reads TGTGCCAGCAGCCGGGGGGGAGGCAGGAGGGACACTGAAGCTTTCTTT.

The sample holds a few counts of this clonotype. The rearrangement links TRBV2 to TRBJ2-7, with a possible D match to TRBD2 (5 bases). This CDR3 is built from 11 residues. V was trimmed by 6 bases and J by 3 bases, leaving 6 bases between them. The germline V gene has CDR1 SNHLY and CDR2 FYNNEI. The CDR3: CASRRVYEQYF. Here the CDR3 DNA reads TGTGCCAGCAGGCGGGTCTACGAGCAGTACTTC. Full variable domain (rest looked up from reference TRBV2 and TRBJ2-7): EPEVTQTPSHQVTQMGQEVILRCVPISNHLYFYWYRQILGQKVEFLVSFYNNEISEKSEIFDDQFSVERPDGSNFTLKIRSTKLEDSAMYFCASRRVYEQYFGPGTRLTVT.

The gene calls are TRBV7-3 and TRBJ2-1; D is ambiguous. The V gene lost 2 bases and the J gene lost 6 bases, with 8 bases spanning the gap. Germline values: CDR1 SGHTA, CDR2 FQGTGA. The CDR3 loop spans 13 amino acids. In DNA, the CDR3 is TGTGCCAGCAGCTTACGAGGCCCCAATGAGCAGTTCTTC. This encodes CASSLRGPNEQFF.

At least ten counts were recorded for this clonotype. This chain joins TRBV2 and TRBJ1-2, with D tentatively TRBD1 (6 bases). V lost 5 bases and J lost 4, with 14 bases in between. The germline V gene encodes CDR1 SNHLY and CDR2 FYNNEI. CDR3 size: 14 residues. The CDR3 protein is CASSITGTVYGYTF. The CDR3 region has the DNA TGTGCCAGCAGTATCACAGGGACCGTCTATGGCTACACCTTC.

This clonotype was found many times. V gene TRBV6-2 or TRBV6-3 combines with J gene TRBJ2-7; D gene uncertain. CDR3 length equals 14 residues. Between the trimmed V and J ends, which lost 2 bases and 8 bases, there was a span of 16 bases. Germline V gene lookup returns CDR1 MNHEY and CDR2 SVGEGT. CDR3: CASSYDGSYYKQYF. DNA of the CDR3: TGTGCCAGCAGTTACGATGGCAGTTATTACAAGCAGTACTTC.

The J gene is TRBJ2-7, the V gene TRBV28, with 10 bases fitting TRBD1. The CDR3 length is 12 residues. Unmatched junction bases numbered 6, after V lost 11 bases and J lost 5 bases. Germline V gene sequence: CDR1 MDHEN, CDR2 SYDVKM. Here the CDR3 reads CASGTGDHEQYV. CDR3 sequence (DNA): TGTGCCTCGGGGACAGGGGACCACGAGCAGTACGTC.

The rearrangement links TRBV10-3 to TRBJ1-5; 12 bases map to TRBD1. The CDR3 spans 14 residues. V shed 6 bases, J shed 6 bases, and the junction held 3 bases outside the gene matches. Germline CDR1 reads ENHRY; CDR2 reads SYGVKD. CDR3 coding DNA: TGTGCCATCAGCGGGACAGGGGGCAGTCAGCCCCAGCATTTT. Its protein is CAISGTGGSQPQHF.

The J gene is TRBJ1-3, the V gene TRBV15; unclear D gene. Germline CDR1 is LNHNV and CDR2 is YYDKDF (reference sequence). This CDR3 is 18 amino acids long. V gave up 6 bases and J gave up 2 bases, with 23 bases separating them. CDR3 sequence (DNA): TGTGCCACCAGTCCCCCGCCGGGAGCAGGAGGAGCTGGAAACACCATATATTTT. It yields the protein CATSPPPGAGGAGNTIYF.

This clonotype was detected ten times or more. The rearrangement uses TRBV6-1 and TRBJ2-3; D is ambiguous. The length of the CDR3 is 14 residues. V lost 5 bases to trimming and J lost 2 bases, with 11 bases between them. Germline V gene sequence: CDR1 MNHNS, CDR2 SASEGT. CDR3 nucleotides: TGTGCCAGCAGTCTCTACCGGGTCACAGATACGCAGTATTTT. Its protein product is CASSLYRVTDTQYF.

The sample holds many counts of this clonotype. The DNA for the CDR3 is TGTGCCAGCAGTTCCTCCCCCCGGGGCCACGAGCAGTACTTC. Amino acids: CASSSSPRGHEQYF. V usage is TRBV28 and J usage is TRBJ2-7; D tentatively reads TRBD1 or TRBD2 (5 bases each). Trimming left V 4 bases short and J 5 bases short, with 15 bases between. This CDR3 region has 14 residues. Germline assignment: CDR1 MDHEN and CDR2 SYDVKM.

Of note for this clonotype: A much bigger clone sits one base away, suggesting this may be a read error. The genes are TRBV5-5 and TRBJ2-7; 10 positions agree with TRBD1. Looked up from germline, CDR1 is SGHKS and CDR2 is YYEKEE (reference sequence). With V trimmed by 2 bases and J by 2 bases, 4 bases remained unmatched. There are 15 residues in the CDR3. This chain's CDR3 is CASSLVGQGTYEQYF. The CDR3 nucleotides read TGTGCCAGCAGCTTAGTGGGACAGGGGACCTACGAGCAGTACTTC.

This clonotype was seen at least ten times. This sequence joins TRBV6-5 and TRBJ2-3, with 9 bases matching TRBD2. The germline CDR1 and CDR2 sequences are MNHEY and SVGAGI. The V gene end was trimmed by 4 bases and the J gene end by 1 base; junction bases not matched to a gene: 9. The CDR3 has 17 residues. This chain's CDR3 is CASSSRGERGGTDTQYF. For the CDR3, the DNA is TGTGCCAGCAGTTCCCGTGGGGAGCGGGGGGGCACAGATACGCAGTATTTT.

The count of this clonotype is one. This chain connects TRBV25-1 to TRBJ1-2; no clear D. The CDR3 is 15 amino acids. Trimming cost V 6 bases and J 4 bases, with 18 bases left between them. Germline V gives CDR1 MGHDK, CDR2 SYGVNS. The CDR3 sequence: CASRREGRGRYGYTF. Here the CDR3 DNA reads TGTGCCAGCAGAAGGGAGGGCAGAGGACGCTATGGCTACACCTTC.

This clonotype occurred many times. This chain connects TRBV11-2 to TRBJ2-5, with 8 bases matching TRBD1. The CDR3 runs 15 residues. The V gene end was trimmed by 3 bases and the J gene end by 5 bases; junction bases not matched to a gene: 8. CDR1 and CDR2 from the germline V gene are SGHAT and FQNNGV. CDR3 nucleotides: TGTGCCAGCAGCTTTCTGACAGGGGAAGGGGAGACCCAGTACTTC. Its protein is CASSFLTGEGETQYF.

This clonotype was seen more than once but under ten times. This chain uses TRBV7-9 with TRBJ1-1; D is unresolved. Germline V gene data show CDR1 as SEHNR and CDR2 as FQNEAQ (reference sequence). The CDR3 contains 14 residues. Trimming stripped 5 bases from V and 6 bases from J, with 16 bases between. The CDR3 region has the DNA TGTGCCAGCAGCCTAAGGACGGAAGGGTCTGAAGCTTTCTTT. Translation: CASSLRTEGSEAFF.

The chain is built from TRBV14 and TRBJ2-7; D not certain. Germline V lookup: CDR1 SGHDN, CDR2 FVKESK. This CDR3 comprises 11 residues. V lost 3 bases and J 6 bases, leaving 6 bases between the germline ends. The CDR3 region has the DNA TGTGCCAGCAGCCACGGTACCGAGCAGTACTTC. This gives the protein CASSHGTEQYF. The entire variable domain, with the rest obtained from reference TRBV14 and TRBJ2-7, is as follows: EAGVTQFPSHSVIEKGQTVTLRCDPISGHDNLYWYRRVMGKEIKFLLHFVKESKQDESGMPNNRFLAERTGGTYSTLKVQPAELEDSGVYFCASSHGTEQYFGPGTRLTVT.

In this sample, this clonotype turned up many times. The chain uses TRBV5-6 and TRBJ2-7; tentative D call: TRBD2 (6 bases). The CDR3 loop spans 13 amino acids. CDR1 is SGHDT, CDR2 YYEEEE, per germline. With 1 base removed from V and 6 bases from J, the gap between germline ends came to 11 bases. The CDR3 DNA sequence: TGTGCCAGCAGCTTGAGTCCGGAGGGCGAGCAGTACTTC. It is translated as CASSLSPEGEQYF.